This TCR beta chain was profiled in a study of blood T cell repertoires in COVID-19. Study processing details: Amplification of reference gene primers provided the estimated nucleated cell counts. Generated by immunoSEQ multiplex PCR, the TCRdb table keeps only in-frame clones and is missing some. The V and J calls and clone size come from that table; D and trimming were worked out from the DNA. This sample carries hundreds of thousands of clones, roughly nine tenths of them seen once, and the ten largest clones take 1.5% to 2%. V shed 7 bases and J shed 10 bases, with 20 bases lying between them. This CDR3 spans 15 amino acids. Looked up from germline, CDR1 is SEHNR and CDR2 is FQNEAQ (reference sequence).

This receptor was obtained from a woman aged 55 to 70 who had recovered from COVID-19. The rearrangement links TRBV7-9 to TRBJ1-6; tentatively, D is TRBD1 (6 bases). Sequenced sample: peripheral blood. Written as DNA, the CDR3 is TGTGCCAGCACCGTACAGGGTTCCAGTAGATCACCCCTCCACTTT. Its translation: CASTVQGSSRSPLHF.